This record looks at one T cell receptor beta chain sequence and its context. Germline loops: CDR1 MNHEY, CDR2 SVGAGI. V lost 5 bases to trimming and J lost 17 bases; unmatched junction nucleotides: 13. The CDR3 sequence is 13 residues long. This sample stems from a study of blood T cell repertoires in COVID-19. In the original workflow: Estimates of nucleated cell counts were drawn from the amplification of reference gene primers. Using immunoSEQ multiplex PCR, the repertoire was profiled, and TCRdb retains in-frame clones only, with some absent. V and J calls plus clone size are reproduced from that table; the DNA served to infer D and trimming. Altogether some 72,000 clones are present, about 90% being singletons, with the ten largest covering roughly 4.4%.

The sample consisted of peripheral blood. The V and J genes are TRBV6-5 and TRBJ1-4; 8 nucleotides align to TRBD1. This TCR derives from a man aged 50 or older with active COVID-19. CDR3 region: CASSQLGAGGAFF. DNA of the CDR3: TGTGCCAGCAGTCAATTAGGGGCAGGGGGCGCTTTTTTT.